Following are 9 T cell receptor beta chains from one sample sequenced in a study of T cells after yellow fever vaccination. Via MiXCR, TCRdb re-called the 5' RACE reads, giving one row per CDR3 protein. The sample lists some 240,000 distinct CDR3 sequences, about 5% occurring once. Here the sequenced sample was CD4+ T cells sorted from PBMCs, taken on the day of the yellow fever booster vaccination. Receptors were obtained from a man in his late teens or twenties who received the YFV17D yellow fever vaccine.

Only a few counts were recorded for this clonotype. V gene TRBV6-1 combines with J gene TRBJ1-6; 7 bases agree with TRBD1. The length of the CDR3 is 15 residues. Germline CDR1 reads MNHNS; CDR2 reads SASEGT. V shed 1 base and J 9 bases; nucleotides not matched to a gene: 6. DNA for the CDR3: TGTGCCAGCAGTGAAGTGAGGGGGCTGGTTTCACCCCTCCACTTT. Its translation is CASSEVRGLVSPLHF.

The table lists this clonotype with many counts. J is TRBJ1-1 and V is TRBV5-1; D ambiguous. The germline CDR1 and CDR2 sequences are SGHRS and YFSETQ. The germline V and J ends were trimmed by 2 bases and 1 base, with 9 bases remaining between them. The CDR3 consists of 14 residues. The CDR3 spells CASSFGTANTEAFF. CDR3 in DNA: TGCGCCAGCAGCTTCGGAACAGCGAACACTGAAGCTTTCTTT.

In its sample, this clonotype was seen a few times. The chain carries TRBV7-2 and TRBJ1-2, with a weak D call TRBD1 (6 bases). Germline-derived CDR1 and CDR2 are SGHTA and FQGNSA. The CDR3 totals 13 residues. Trimming cost V 5 bases and J 4 bases, with 11 bases left between them. The CDR3 DNA follows: TGTGCCAGCAGCATTGGACAGTCCTATGGCTACACCTTC. Residues: CASSIGQSYGYTF.

V is TRBV20-1 and J is TRBJ1-2; D is undetermined. The germline V gene has CDR1 DFQATT and CDR2 SNEGSKA (reference sequence). CDR3 length equals 11 residues. Trimming stripped 6 bases from V and 6 bases from J, with 11 bases between. CDR3 nucleotides: TGCAGTGCCCGGTTTGATCATGGCTACACCTTC. Its protein is CSARFDHGYTF.

The CDR3 region is CASMALPNTGELFF. The CDR3 nucleotides are TGTGCCAGCATGGCACTTCCGAACACCGGGGAGCTGTTTTTT. J is TRBJ2-2 and V is TRBV9; D remains unclear. CDR3 size: 14 residues. Germline V gene sequence: CDR1 SGDLS, CDR2 YYNGEE. V shed 6 bases and J shed 0 bases, with 9 bases lying between them.

In its sample, this clonotype was seen a few times. The rearrangement uses TRBV12-3 or TRBV12-4 and TRBJ1-5; D is possibly TRBD1 (6 bases). This CDR3 spans 13 amino acids. V was trimmed by 5 bases and J by 6 bases, leaving 11 bases between them. CDR3 nucleotide sequence: TGTGCCAGCAGTCGGACAGCCTTTCAGCCCCAGCATTTT. Its protein is CASSRTAFQPQHF.

This clonotype was observed at least ten times. V gene TRBV7-2 combines with J gene TRBJ1-5; D is perhaps TRBD1 (6 bases). The germline V and J ends were trimmed by 8 bases and 11 bases, with 28 bases remaining between them. Looked up from germline, CDR1 is SGHTA and CDR2 is FQGNSA. The CDR3 contains 16 residues. CDR3 sequence (DNA): TGTGCCAGCTCCCGAGGGGGGAGGGGGGGTGCAATAGCCCAGCATTTT. The encoded protein is CASSRGGRGGAIAQHF.

The table lists this clonotype with a few counts. V is TRBV5-1 and J is TRBJ2-3, with D perhaps given as TRBD1 or TRBD2 (5 bases each). Germline values: CDR1 SGHRS, CDR2 YFSETQ. Trimming cost V 4 bases and J 6 bases, with 24 bases left between them. The CDR3 contains 17 residues. The CDR3 loop reads CASSRRTGADYTDTQYF. For the CDR3, the DNA is TGCGCCAGCAGCCGACGCACCGGGGCAGACTACACGGATACGCAGTATTTT.

In this sample, this clonotype turned up many times. The V and J genes are TRBV6-1 and TRBJ1-6; D is undetermined. CDR3 size: 13 residues. The germline V and J ends were trimmed by 7 bases and 5 bases, with 9 bases remaining between them. CDR1 is MNHNS, CDR2 SASEGT, per germline. This chain's CDR3 is CASTRTDNSPLHF. The DNA for the CDR3 is TGTGCCAGCACTCGAACGGATAATTCACCCCTCCACTTT.